A selection of T cell receptor beta chains follows, all from one sample in a study of STAT5B mutations in CD4+ large granular lymphocyte leukemia. Using immunoSEQ multiplex PCR, the repertoire was profiled, and TCRdb retains in-frame clones only, with some absent. Among over 25,000 clones listed, approximately 74% were seen once. What was sequenced was CD4+ T cells from blood buffy coats. The receptors were gathered from a human donor in good health. CDR3s include the opening cysteine and the closing phenylalanine or tryptophan. The D gene is left open where the match is weak. Not all rows give a size; the values are once, few, many and, for expanded clones, a class.

j_call: TRBJ1-1; clone_size: NA; d_call: NA; v_call: TRBV18; cdr3_nt: TGTGCCAGCTCACCTATCCGGCCGGGTGAAGCTGAAGCTTTCTTT; cdr3_aa: CASSPIRPGEAEAFF
j_call: TRBJ1-3; clone_size: NA; d_call: NA; v_call: TRBV18; cdr3_nt: TGTGCCAGCTCACCACCAAACGCTTACTCTGGAAACACCATATATTTT; cdr3_aa: CASSPPNAYSGNTIYF
j_call: TRBJ2-5; clone_size: NA; d_call: TRBD2; v_call: TRBV7-8; cdr3_nt: TGTGCCAGCAGCGGGGGGACTAGCGGGATGGGAGAGACCCAGTACTTC; cdr3_aa: CASSGGTSGMGETQYF
j_call: TRBJ2-1; clone_size: NA; d_call: NA; v_call: TRBV5-6; cdr3_nt: TGTGCCAGCAGCTTGGCAGGGGATGAGCAGTTCTTC; cdr3_aa: CASSLAGDEQFF
j_call: TRBJ1-2; clone_size: NA; d_call: NA; v_call: TRBV7-8; cdr3_nt: TGTGCCAGCAGCTTGGTCCAGGGCGGTGGCTACACCTTC; cdr3_aa: CASSLVQGGGYTF
j_call: TRBJ2-3; clone_size: few; d_call: TRBD1; v_call: TRBV29-1; cdr3_nt: TGCAGCGTTATCACAGGGGGCACAGATACGCAGTATTTT; cdr3_aa: CSVITGGTDTQYF
j_call: TRBJ2-5; clone_size: NA; d_call: NA; v_call: TRBV15; cdr3_nt: TGTGCCACCAGCAGAGACCCACTAGCAGAGACCCAGTACTTC; cdr3_aa: CATSRDPLAETQYF
j_call: TRBJ1-1; clone_size: NA; d_call: NA; v_call: TRBV6-1; cdr3_nt: TGTGCCAGCAGTGAGCGGCAACAGCCAACTGAAGCTTTCTTT; cdr3_aa: CASSERQQPTEAFF
j_call: TRBJ1-5; clone_size: NA; d_call: NA; v_call: TRBV4-1; cdr3_nt: TGCGCCAGCAGCCAAGGGCTTAGGGACCACAATCAGCCCCAGCATTTT; cdr3_aa: CASSQGLRDHNQPQHF
j_call: TRBJ2-1; clone_size: NA; d_call: TRBD2; v_call: TRBV5-1; cdr3_nt: TGCGCCAGCAGCTGGGGTGTGCGGGGGAGCTCCTACAATGAGCAGTTCTTC; cdr3_aa: CASSWGVRGSSYNEQFF
j_call: TRBJ2-5; clone_size: NA; d_call: NA; v_call: TRBV5-4; cdr3_nt: TGTGCCAGCAGCTTTGACAGGGGAGGGTACGAGACCCAGTACTTC; cdr3_aa: CASSFDRGGYETQYF
j_call: TRBJ2-5; clone_size: NA; d_call: TRBD2; v_call: TRBV4-2; cdr3_nt: TGTGCCAGCAGCCGGACTAGCGCACAAGAGACCCAGTACTTC; cdr3_aa: CASSRTSAQETQYF
j_call: TRBJ1-2; clone_size: NA; d_call: NA; v_call: TRBV10-3; cdr3_nt: TGTGCCATCAGCAGACCGGGACGACTCGGGGAGGACTATGGCTACACCTTC; cdr3_aa: CAISRPGRLGEDYGYTF
j_call: TRBJ1-5; clone_size: NA; d_call: NA; v_call: TRBV28; cdr3_nt: TGTGCCAGCAGTTTATGGGGGCTTCGTCAGCCCCAGCATTTT; cdr3_aa: CASSLWGLRQPQHF
j_call: TRBJ2-5; clone_size: NA; d_call: TRBD2; v_call: TRBV7-2; cdr3_nt: TGTGCCAGCAGCTTCGGCCAAGCGGGAATGCTAGGGACCCAGTACTTC; cdr3_aa: CASSFGQAGMLGTQYF
j_call: TRBJ2-3; clone_size: NA; d_call: NA; v_call: TRBV7-8; cdr3_nt: TGTGCCAGCAGCTTGGCCCCGGGACGGAGCACAGATACGCAGTATTTT; cdr3_aa: CASSLAPGRSTDTQYF
j_call: TRBJ2-2; clone_size: NA; d_call: TRBD2; v_call: TRBV9; cdr3_nt: TGTGCCAGCAGCGTTTCTGGCGGGGGAAACACCGGGGAGCTGTTTTTT; cdr3_aa: CASSVSGGGNTGELFF
j_call: TRBJ1-1; clone_size: NA; d_call: NA; v_call: TRBV25-1; cdr3_nt: TGTGCCAGCAGAGACGCTGGGACGGGGAACACTGAAGCTTTCTTT; cdr3_aa: CASRDAGTGNTEAFF
j_call: TRBJ2-1; clone_size: NA; d_call: TRBD1; v_call: TRBV18; cdr3_nt: TGTGCCAGCTCACAAGGGACAGGGTATGAGCAGTTCTTC; cdr3_aa: CASSQGTGYEQFF
j_call: TRBJ1-4; clone_size: NA; d_call: NA; v_call: TRBV7-9; cdr3_nt: TGTGCCAGCAGCCCCAGCGTCGGCAGGGTCAGAGCAGCTAATGAAAAACTGTTTTTT; cdr3_aa: CASSPSVGRVRAANEKLFF
j_call: TRBJ1-2; clone_size: few; d_call: NA; v_call: TRBV7-9; cdr3_nt: TGTGCCAGCAGCTTATGGCAGCAATATGGCTACACCTTC; cdr3_aa: CASSLWQQYGYTF
j_call: TRBJ2-2; clone_size: NA; d_call: TRBD2; v_call: TRBV4-2; cdr3_nt: TGTGCCAGCAGCCAAGATTTACGTCGGACTAGGGACGACACCGGGGAGCTGTTTTTT; cdr3_aa: CASSQDLRRTRDDTGELFF